The 26 T cell receptor beta chains listed next were all sequenced from one sample in a study of shared clonotypes between healthy human individuals. Here immunoSEQ multiplex PCR was the method, and the copy in TCRdb shows in-frame clones only, minus some. Among millions of clones listed, over 90% were seen once. The sequencing sample was made of naive CD4+ T cells from PBMCs. The subset is: CD45RA+ positively selected. These receptors all come from a man aged 18 to 35 in good health. Some clones in this sample may be carry-over from other donors' samples.

The V gene is TRBV29-1, the J gene TRBJ2-5, with 7 bases fitting TRBD1. This CDR3 is 13 amino acids long. V lost 5 bases and J lost 2; bases outside the gene matches: 5. Per the germline V gene, CDR1 is SQVTM and CDR2 is ANQGSEA. This CDR3 is CSVKGQNQETQYF. The CDR3 DNA follows: TGCAGCGTTAAGGGACAGAATCAAGAGACCCAGTACTTC.

The rearrangement links TRBV6-5 to TRBJ2-1; D remains unclear. Deletions cut 5 bases from V and 5 bases from J, with 16 bases between. The V gene's germline CDR1 is MNHEY and CDR2 SVGAGI. The CDR3 contains 15 residues. The CDR3 here is CASSQRRGDNNEQFF. The DNA of the CDR3 is TGTGCCAGCAGTCAAAGACGAGGAGATAACAATGAGCAGTTCTTC.

The V call is TRBV4-3, the J call TRBJ2-7; maybe TRBD2 (6 bases). This CDR3 is built from 15 residues. Trimming left V 3 bases short and J 3 bases short, with 15 bases between. The germline V gene has CDR1 LGHNA and CDR2 YSLEER. DNA of the CDR3: TGCGCCAGCAGCCAGCTCTGGAGGGCGGGCTACGAGCAGTACTTC. As protein: CASSQLWRAGYEQYF.

The chain recombines TRBV28 with TRBJ2-1, with 10 bases matching TRBD2. The CDR3 has 15 amino acids. Trimming took 8 bases from V and 3 from J; bases not matched to a gene: 7. Germline V gene sequence: CDR1 MDHEN, CDR2 SYDVKM. The CDR3, as DNA: TGTGCCAGCTATGGGACTAGCGACTACTACAATGAGCAGTTCTTC. Amino acids: CASYGTSDYYNEQFF.

This chain links TRBV5-1 with TRBJ2-5, with TRBD2 matching 15 bases. Germline V gives CDR1 SGHRS, CDR2 YFSETQ. With V trimmed by 3 bases and J by 5 bases, 5 bases remained unmatched. CDR3 length: 16 amino acids. CDR3 nucleotide sequence: TGCGCCAGCAGCTACGCCGGGACTAGCGGGAGGGAGACCCAGTACTTC. Translation: CASSYAGTSGRETQYF.

This clone was counted a single time. This rearrangement joins TRBV18 to TRBJ2-7; TRBD2 agrees at 11 bases. Germline V gene data show CDR1 as KGHSH and CDR2 as LQKENI. This CDR3 is built from 15 residues. The V segment lost 2 bases and the J segment 7 bases; nucleotides outside the gene matches: 7. The CDR3 is CASSPAGTSGEEQYF. CDR3 nucleotide sequence: TGTGCCAGCTCACCAGCCGGGACTAGCGGAGAGGAGCAGTACTTC.

The gene calls are TRBV4-3 and TRBJ2-2; tentatively, D is TRBD2 (5 bases). Germline V gives CDR1 LGHNA, CDR2 YSLEER. The CDR3 totals 16 residues. V was clipped by 1 base and J by 3 bases, with 12 bases between them. This CDR3 is CASSQAVGRDTGELFF. CDR3 DNA sequence: TGCGCCAGCAGCCAAGCGGTAGGGAGAGACACCGGGGAGCTGTTTTTT.

CDR3 sequence reads: CAWSVNWGRNYEQYF. DNA for the CDR3: TGTGCCTGGAGTGTAAACTGGGGGCGAAATTACGAGCAGTACTTC. The genes are TRBV30 and TRBJ2-7; D might be TRBD1 (6 bases). Germline V gene sequence: CDR1 GTSNPN, CDR2 SVGIG (reference sequence). The CDR3 is made up of 15 amino acids. V lost 0 bases to trimming and J lost 4 bases, with 16 bases between them. The full variable domain, with the rest looked up from reference TRBV30 and TRBJ2-7, is SQTIHQWPATLVQPVGSPLSLECTVEGTSNPNLYWYRQAAGRGLQLLFYSVGIGQISSEVPQNLSASRPQDRQFILSSKKLLLSDSGFYLCAWSVNWGRNYEQYFGPGTRLTVT.

The rearrangement links TRBV6-1 to TRBJ2-2; D is unresolved. Trimming took off 6 bases at V and 1 base at J, with 12 bases between the two ends. Germline CDR1 reads MNHNS; CDR2 reads SASEGT. This CDR3 contains 15 residues. The CDR3 sequence: CASRLFTENTGELFF. In nucleotides, the CDR3 is TGTGCCAGCAGATTATTTACAGAGAACACCGGGGAGCTGTTTTTT.

The chain links TRBV28 to TRBJ2-7, with D perhaps given as TRBD1 or TRBD2 (6 bases each). CDR1 is MDHEN and CDR2 is SYDVKM in the germline V gene. The CDR3 sequence is 14 residues long. Trimming left V 6 bases short and J 2 bases short, with 14 bases between. DNA of the CDR3: TGTGCCAGCAGCTGGCGGGACACAGCCTACGAGCAGTACTTC. It codes for CASSWRDTAYEQYF. Together with reference TRBV28 and TRBJ2-7, the CDR3 gives the full variable domain: DVKVTQSSRYLVKRTGEKVFLECVQDMDHENMFWYRQDPGLGLRLIYFSYDVKMKEKGDIPEGYSVSREKKERFSLILESASTNQTSMYLCASSWRDTAYEQYFGPGTRLTVT.

About this clone itself: This CDR3 is also generated by other DNA sequences in the sample. V and J are TRBV5-1 and TRBJ1-1; 7 bases map to TRBD1. The CDR3 consists of 14 residues. The ends lost 4 bases at V and 0 bases at J; junction bases unmatched: 3. Looked up from germline, CDR1 is SGHRS and CDR2 is YFSETQ. The CDR3 loop reads CASSTGQVNTEAFF. CDR3 bases: TGCGCCAGCAGCACCGGACAGGTGAACACTGAAGCTTTCTTT.

The chain joins TRBV5-4 to TRBJ1-2, with 10 nucleotides matching TRBD1. The germline V gene has CDR1 SGHNT and CDR2 YYREEE (reference sequence). The J segment lost 2 bases and the V segment lost 4 bases, leaving 11 bases of the junction unmatched. The CDR3 totals 17 residues. The CDR3 reads CASSPGQGPGTNYGYTF. CDR3 nucleotides: TGTGCCAGCAGCCCGGGACAGGGGCCGGGGACCAACTATGGCTACACCTTC.

The chain is built from TRBV7-9 and TRBJ2-7; TRBD1 matches 7 bases. The germline V gene has CDR1 SEHNR and CDR2 FQNEAQ (reference sequence). The CDR3 is 14 amino acids. The junction had 7 bases not matched to a gene; V was cut back by 4 bases and J by 4 bases. The CDR3 DNA sequence: TGTGCCAGCAGCTCCGGGACAGCCTTTTACGAGCAGTACTTC. Residues: CASSSGTAFYEQYF.

There are a few counts of this clone. Distinct nucleotide sequences in the sample also encode this CDR3. The chain uses TRBV5-1 and TRBJ2-1, with D perhaps TRBD1 or TRBD2 (5 bases each). This CDR3 is 14 amino acids long. CDR1 is SGHRS and CDR2 is YFSETQ in the germline V gene. V lost 0 bases to trimming and J lost 6 bases, with 10 bases between them. CDR3 sequence reads: CASSLVAGSNEQFF. The CDR3 bases are TGCGCCAGCAGCTTGGTGGCAGGGAGCAATGAGCAGTTCTTC. Filled out from reference TRBV5-1 and TRBJ2-1, the complete variable domain reads KAGVTQTPRYLIKTRGQQVTLSCSPISGHRSVSWYQQTPGQGLQFLFEYFSETQRNKGNFPGRFSGRQFSNSRSEMNVSTLELGDSALYLCASSLVAGSNEQFFGPGTRLTVL.

The chain recombines TRBV5-1 with TRBJ2-7, with 12 bases matching TRBD2. Germline V gene data show CDR1 as SGHRS and CDR2 as YFSETQ. The CDR3 length is 16 residues. V lost 0 bases to trimming and J lost 5 bases; unmatched junction nucleotides: 6. In nucleotides, the CDR3 is TGCGCCAGCAGCTTGGGATCTAGCGGGAGGGCCCACGAGCAGTACTTC. The encoded protein is CASSLGSSGRAHEQYF.

V and J are TRBV5-4 and TRBJ2-1; TRBD1 matches at 8 bases. CDR1 is SGHNT and CDR2 is YYREEE in the germline V gene (reference sequence). The CDR3 length is 14 residues. V shed 0 bases, J shed 6 bases, and the junction held 2 bases outside the gene matches. Written as DNA, the CDR3 is TGTGCCAGCAGCTTGGCAGGGGGCTTCAATGAGCAGTTCTTC. It codes for CASSLAGGFNEQFF.

The J gene is TRBJ1-4, the V gene TRBV2; D unclear. The germline gives CDR1 SNHLY, CDR2 FYNNEI. The CDR3 covers 14 residues. V lost 4 bases and J 5 bases, leaving 11 bases between the germline ends. This CDR3 reads CASSGGSINEKLFF. DNA of the CDR3: TGTGCCAGCAGTGGAGGGTCTATCAATGAAAAACTGTTTTTT.

This chain links TRBV7-2 with TRBJ1-2, with D uncertain. V lost 1 base to trimming and J lost 9 bases, with 9 bases between them. Germline V lookup: CDR1 SGHTA, CDR2 FQGNSA. The CDR3 totals 12 residues. The CDR3: CASSLGIVSYTF. The CDR3 coding sequence is TGTGCCAGCAGCTTAGGGATAGTGAGCTACACCTTC.

This clone was detected once. The rearrangement uses TRBV7-2 and TRBJ2-1; unclear D gene. The CDR3 is 16 residues long. V was pared by 2 bases and J by 3 bases, with 14 bases between. Germline CDR1 is SGHTA and CDR2 is FQGNSA. The CDR3 protein is CASSLLGGASYNEQFF. CDR3 sequence (DNA): TGTGCCAGCAGCTTACTCGGCGGAGCGAGCTACAATGAGCAGTTCTTC. Using reference TRBV7-2 and TRBJ2-1 for the parts outside the CDR3, the full variable domain is GAGVSQSPSNKVTEKGKDVELRCDPISGHTALYWYRQSLGQGLEFLIYFQGNSAPDKSGLPSDRFSAERTGGSVSTLTIQRTQQEDSAVYLCASSLLGGASYNEQFFGPGTRLTVL.

The chain recombines TRBV6-1 with TRBJ2-1; the D gene is possibly TRBD2 (6 bases). Between the trimmed V and J ends, which lost 4 bases and 4 bases, there was a span of 14 bases. Germline CDR1 and CDR2: MNHNS and SASEGT. CDR3 length: 15 amino acids. The CDR3: CASSAEGLVYNEQFF. The CDR3 nucleotides read TGTGCCAGCAGTGCCGAGGGACTGGTTTACAATGAGCAGTTCTTC.

Here the CDR3 reads CASRSGGGPTDTQYF. CDR3 sequence (DNA): TGTGCCAGCAGGAGCGGGGGCGGCCCGACAGATACGCAGTATTTT. This chain links TRBV27 with TRBJ2-3, with 8 bases lining up with TRBD2. After removal of 6 bases from V and 3 bases from J, the junction contained 8 bases not matched to a gene. The CDR3 is made up of 15 amino acids. Germline V gene data show CDR1 as MNHEY and CDR2 as SMNVEV (reference sequence).

The chain carries TRBV2 and TRBJ2-7; D is uncertain. The CDR3 has 13 amino acids. Germline V lookup: CDR1 SNHLY, CDR2 FYNNEI. Trimming left V 5 bases short and J 3 bases short, with 11 bases between. The CDR3 region has the DNA TGTGCCAGCAGTAAGGAAGTAGGCTACGAGCAGTACTTC. Protein product: CASSKEVGYEQYF.

The chain uses TRBV7-2 and TRBJ1-5; D unresolved. V lost 2 bases, J lost 0 bases, and 14 bases lay in between. The CDR3 spans 17 residues. The germline V gene has CDR1 SGHTA and CDR2 FQGNSA. CDR3: CASSLISGFYSNQPQHF. DNA of the CDR3: TGTGCCAGCAGCTTAATTTCAGGCTTTTATAGCAATCAGCCCCAGCATTTT.

This clone has a single count. V gene TRBV7-3 combines with J gene TRBJ2-1, with TRBD2 identical over 8 bases. This CDR3 is built from 15 residues. CDR1 is SGHTA and CDR2 is FQGTGA in the germline V gene. Unmatched junction bases numbered 7, after V lost 1 base and J lost 8 bases. CDR3 bases: TGTGCCAGCAGCTTAAACCCGGGAGGGCCCGATGAGCAGTTCTTC. It codes for CASSLNPGGPDEQFF. The whole variable domain, remainder taken from reference TRBV7-3 and TRBJ2-1, is GAGVSQTPSNKVTEKGKYVELRCDPISGHTALYWYRQSLGQGPEFLIYFQGTGAADDSGLPNDRFFAVRPEGSVSTLKIQRTERGDSAVYLCASSLNPGGPDEQFFGPGTRLTVL.

This chain connects TRBV4-2 to TRBJ2-2; D uncertain. Trimming removed 1 base at V and 2 bases at J, with 11 bases between. Per germline, CDR1 LGHNA and CDR2 YNFKEQ. The CDR3 is made up of 16 amino acids. CDR3 nucleotide sequence: TGTGCCAGCAGCCAAGTTATTGGCGGAAACACCGGGGAGCTGTTTTTT. Protein product: CASSQVIGGNTGELFF.

This chain connects TRBV15 to TRBJ1-4; D not resolved. Germline V gene data show CDR1 as LNHNV and CDR2 as YYDKDF (reference sequence). This CDR3 is 14 amino acids long. V lost 0 bases, J lost 7 bases, and 9 bases lay in between. The CDR3 reads CATSRDRLSEKLFF. The DNA for the CDR3 is TGTGCCACCAGCAGAGATCGCCTATCTGAAAAACTGTTTTTT.